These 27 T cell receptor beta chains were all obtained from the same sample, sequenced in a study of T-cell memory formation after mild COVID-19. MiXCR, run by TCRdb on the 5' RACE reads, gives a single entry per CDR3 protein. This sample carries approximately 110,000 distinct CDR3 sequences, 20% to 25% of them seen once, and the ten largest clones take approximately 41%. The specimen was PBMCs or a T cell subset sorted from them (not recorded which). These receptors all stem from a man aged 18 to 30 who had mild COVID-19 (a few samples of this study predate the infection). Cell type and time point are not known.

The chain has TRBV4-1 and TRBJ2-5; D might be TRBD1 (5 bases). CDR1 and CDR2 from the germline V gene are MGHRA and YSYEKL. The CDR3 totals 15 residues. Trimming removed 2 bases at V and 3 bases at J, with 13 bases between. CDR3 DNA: TGCGCCAGCAGCCAAACAGGTGGTAGAAAAGAGACCCAGTACTTC. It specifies CASSQTGGRKETQYF.

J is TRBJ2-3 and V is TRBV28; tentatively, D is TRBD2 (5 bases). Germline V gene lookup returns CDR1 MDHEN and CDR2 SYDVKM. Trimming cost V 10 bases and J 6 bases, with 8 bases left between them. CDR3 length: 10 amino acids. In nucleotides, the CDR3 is TGTGCCACCTGGAGGGATACGCAGTATTTT. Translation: CATWRDTQYF.

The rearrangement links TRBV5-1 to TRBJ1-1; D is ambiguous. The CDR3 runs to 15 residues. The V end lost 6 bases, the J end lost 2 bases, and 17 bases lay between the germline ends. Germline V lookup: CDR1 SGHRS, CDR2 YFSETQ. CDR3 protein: CASNPLTPVNTEAFF. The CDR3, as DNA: TGCGCCAGCAATCCCCTTACTCCAGTAAACACTGAAGCTTTCTTT.

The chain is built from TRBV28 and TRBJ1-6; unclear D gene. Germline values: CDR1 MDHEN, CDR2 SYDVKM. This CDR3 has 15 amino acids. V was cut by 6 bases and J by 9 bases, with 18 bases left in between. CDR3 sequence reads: CASRPLWESGSPLHF. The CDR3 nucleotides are TGTGCCAGCAGACCCTTGTGGGAGTCGGGTTCACCCCTCCACTTT.

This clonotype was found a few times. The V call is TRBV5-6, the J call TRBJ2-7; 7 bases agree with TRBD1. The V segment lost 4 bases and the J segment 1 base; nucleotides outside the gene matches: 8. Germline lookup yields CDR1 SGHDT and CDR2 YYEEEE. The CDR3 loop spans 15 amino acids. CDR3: CASSPRDRRSYEQYF. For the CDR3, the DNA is TGTGCCAGCAGCCCCCGGGACAGACGATCCTACGAGCAGTACTTC.

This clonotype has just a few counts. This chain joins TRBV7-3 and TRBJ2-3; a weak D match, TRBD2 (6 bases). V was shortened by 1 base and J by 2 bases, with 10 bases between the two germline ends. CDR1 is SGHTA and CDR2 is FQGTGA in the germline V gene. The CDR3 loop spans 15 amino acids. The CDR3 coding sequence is TGTGCCAGCAGCTTAATTGGGGGGTACACAGATACGCAGTATTTT. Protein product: CASSLIGGYTDTQYF.

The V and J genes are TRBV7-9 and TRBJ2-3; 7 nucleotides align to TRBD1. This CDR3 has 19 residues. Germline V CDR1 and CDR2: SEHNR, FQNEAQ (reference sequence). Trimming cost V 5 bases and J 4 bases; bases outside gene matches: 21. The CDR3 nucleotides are TGTGCCAGCAGCAGCTACAGGACCTCGACAGGGCGATGGGCAGATACGCAGTATTTT. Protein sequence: CASSSYRTSTGRWADTQYF. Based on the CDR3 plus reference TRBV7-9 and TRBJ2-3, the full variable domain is DTGVSQNPRHKITKRGQNVTFRCDPISEHNRLYWYRQTLGQGPEFLTYFQNEAQLEKSRLLSDRFSAERPKGSFSTLEIQRTEQGDSAMYLCASSSYRTSTGRWADTQYFGPGTRLTVL.

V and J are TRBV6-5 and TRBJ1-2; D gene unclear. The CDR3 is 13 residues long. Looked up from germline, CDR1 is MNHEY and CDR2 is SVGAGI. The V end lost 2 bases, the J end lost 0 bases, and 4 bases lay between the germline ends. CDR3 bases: TGTGCCAGCAGTTACAGCTCTAACTATGGCTACACCTTC. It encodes CASSYSSNYGYTF.

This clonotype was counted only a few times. CDR3 protein: CARQGITGELFF. As DNA, the CDR3 is TGTGCACGGCAGGGGATCACCGGGGAGCTGTTTTTT. The rearrangement links TRBV7-9 to TRBJ2-2, with D tentatively TRBD1 (6 bases). The CDR3 consists of 12 residues. Germline lookup yields CDR1 SEHNR and CDR2 FQNEAQ (reference sequence).

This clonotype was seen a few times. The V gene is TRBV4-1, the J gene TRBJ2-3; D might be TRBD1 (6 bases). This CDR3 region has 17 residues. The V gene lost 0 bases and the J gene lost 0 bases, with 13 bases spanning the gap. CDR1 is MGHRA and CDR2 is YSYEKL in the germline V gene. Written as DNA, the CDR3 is TGCGCCAGCAGCCAAGAATCACAGGGCCTTAGCACAGATACGCAGTATTTT. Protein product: CASSQESQGLSTDTQYF.

CDR3 loop: CASSVGGADEQYF. The CDR3 DNA reads as TGTGCCAGCAGCGTGGGGGGAGCAGACGAGCAGTACTTC. The chain joins TRBV9 to TRBJ2-7, with a possible D match to TRBD2 (6 bases). V lost 2 bases and J lost 5, with 11 bases in between. The CDR3 totals 13 residues. Germline CDR1 reads SGDLS; CDR2 reads YYNGEE.

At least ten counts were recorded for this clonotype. The CDR3 loop reads CASSSTNTEAFF. CDR3 coding DNA: TGTGCCAGCAGTTCTACGAACACTGAAGCTTTCTTT. This chain joins TRBV7-9 and TRBJ1-1; no definite D call. Trimming removed 6 bases at V and 1 base at J, with 6 bases between. There are 12 residues in the CDR3. Germline CDR1 reads SEHNR; CDR2 reads FQNEAQ (reference sequence).

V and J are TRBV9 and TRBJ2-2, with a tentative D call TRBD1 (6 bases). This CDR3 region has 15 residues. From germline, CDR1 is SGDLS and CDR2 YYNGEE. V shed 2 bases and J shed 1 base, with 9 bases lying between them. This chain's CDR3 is CASSVEGENTGELFF. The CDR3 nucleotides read TGTGCCAGCAGCGTTGAGGGGGAGAACACCGGGGAGCTGTTTTTT.

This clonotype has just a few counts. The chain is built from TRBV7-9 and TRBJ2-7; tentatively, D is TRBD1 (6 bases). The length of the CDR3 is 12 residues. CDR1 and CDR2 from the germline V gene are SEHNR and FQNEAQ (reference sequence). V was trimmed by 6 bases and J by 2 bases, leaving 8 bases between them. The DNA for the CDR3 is TGTGCCAGCAGGAGGGGGACCTACGAGCAGTACGTC. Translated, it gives CASRRGTYEQYV.

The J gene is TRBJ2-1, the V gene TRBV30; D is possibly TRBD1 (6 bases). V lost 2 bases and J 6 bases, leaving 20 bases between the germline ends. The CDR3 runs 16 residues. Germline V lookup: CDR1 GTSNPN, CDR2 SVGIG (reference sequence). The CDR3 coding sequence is TGTGCCTGGAGTCGCACCACAACAGGGATCGTCAATGAGCAGTTCTTC. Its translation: CAWSRTTTGIVNEQFF. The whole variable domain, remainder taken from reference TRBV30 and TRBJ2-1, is SQTIHQWPATLVQPVGSPLSLECTVEGTSNPNLYWYRQAAGRGLQLLFYSVGIGQISSEVPQNLSASRPQDRQFILSSKKLLLSDSGFYLCAWSRTTTGIVNEQFFGPGTRLTVL.

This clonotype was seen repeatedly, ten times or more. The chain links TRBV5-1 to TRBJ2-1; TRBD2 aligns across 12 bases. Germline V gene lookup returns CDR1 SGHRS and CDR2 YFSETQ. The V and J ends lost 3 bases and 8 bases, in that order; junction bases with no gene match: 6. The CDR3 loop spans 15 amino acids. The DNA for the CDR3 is TGCGCCAGCAGCTCCCTAGCGGGGGGGCCCTATGAGCAGTTCTTC. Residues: CASSSLAGGPYEQFF.

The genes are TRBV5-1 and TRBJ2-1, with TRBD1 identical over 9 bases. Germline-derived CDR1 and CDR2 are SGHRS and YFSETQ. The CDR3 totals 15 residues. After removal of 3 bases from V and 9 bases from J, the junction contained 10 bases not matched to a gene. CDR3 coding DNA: TGCGCCAGCAGCTACCGGGACAGGGAGGACCGTGAGCAGTTCTTC. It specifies CASSYRDREDREQFF.

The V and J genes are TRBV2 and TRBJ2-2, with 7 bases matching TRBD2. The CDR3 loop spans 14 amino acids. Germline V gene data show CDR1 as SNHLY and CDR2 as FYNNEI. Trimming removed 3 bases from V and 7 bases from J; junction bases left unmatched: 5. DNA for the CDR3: TGTGCCAGCAGTGACGACGGGGGGATCGGGGAGCTGTTTTTT. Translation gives CASSDDGGIGELFF.

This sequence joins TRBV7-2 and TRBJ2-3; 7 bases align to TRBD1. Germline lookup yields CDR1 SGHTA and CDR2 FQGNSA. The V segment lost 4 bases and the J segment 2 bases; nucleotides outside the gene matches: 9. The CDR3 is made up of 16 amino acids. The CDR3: CASSSLGDSYTDTQYF. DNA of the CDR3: TGTGCCAGCAGCTCCCTAGGGGACAGCTACACAGATACGCAGTATTTT.

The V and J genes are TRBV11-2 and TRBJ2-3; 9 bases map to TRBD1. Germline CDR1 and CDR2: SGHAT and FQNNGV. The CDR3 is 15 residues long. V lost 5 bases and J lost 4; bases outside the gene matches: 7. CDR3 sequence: CASSKTGGAADTQYF. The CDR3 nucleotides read TGTGCCAGCAGCAAAACAGGGGGCGCGGCAGATACGCAGTATTTT.

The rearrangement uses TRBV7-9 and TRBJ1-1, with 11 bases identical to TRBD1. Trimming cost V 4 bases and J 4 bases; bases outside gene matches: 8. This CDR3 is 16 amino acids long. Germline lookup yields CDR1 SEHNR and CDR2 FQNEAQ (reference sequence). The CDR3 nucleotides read TGTGCCAGCAGCTCAGGGACAGGGGGTCTGGGCACTGAAGCTTTCTTT. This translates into CASSSGTGGLGTEAFF.

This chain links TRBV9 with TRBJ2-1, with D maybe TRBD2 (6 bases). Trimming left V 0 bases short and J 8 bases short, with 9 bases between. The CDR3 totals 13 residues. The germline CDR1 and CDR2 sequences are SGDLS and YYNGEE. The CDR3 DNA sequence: TGTGCCAGCAGCGTAGCGACTAGTCATGAGCAGTTCTTC. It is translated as CASSVATSHEQFF.

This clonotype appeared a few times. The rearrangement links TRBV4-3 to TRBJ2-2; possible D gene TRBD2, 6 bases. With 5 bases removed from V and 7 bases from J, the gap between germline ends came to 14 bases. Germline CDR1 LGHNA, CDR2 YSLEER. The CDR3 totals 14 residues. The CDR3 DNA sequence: TGCGCCAGCAGCTGGACGGGGGAAGGCGGGGAGCTGTTTTTT. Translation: CASSWTGEGGELFF.

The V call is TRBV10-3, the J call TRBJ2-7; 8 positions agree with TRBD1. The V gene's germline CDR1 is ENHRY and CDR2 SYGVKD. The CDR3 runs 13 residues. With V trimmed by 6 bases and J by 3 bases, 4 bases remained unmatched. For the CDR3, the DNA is TGTGCCATCAGGGACAGGGAGGACTACGAGCAGTACGTC. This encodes CAIRDREDYEQYV.

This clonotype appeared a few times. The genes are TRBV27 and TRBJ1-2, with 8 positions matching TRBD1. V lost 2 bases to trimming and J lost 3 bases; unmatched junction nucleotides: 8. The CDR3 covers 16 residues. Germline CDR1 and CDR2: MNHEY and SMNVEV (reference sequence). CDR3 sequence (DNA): TGTGCCAGCAGTTTAAGACAGGGGTTTATCTACTATGGCTACACCTTC. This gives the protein CASSLRQGFIYYGYTF.

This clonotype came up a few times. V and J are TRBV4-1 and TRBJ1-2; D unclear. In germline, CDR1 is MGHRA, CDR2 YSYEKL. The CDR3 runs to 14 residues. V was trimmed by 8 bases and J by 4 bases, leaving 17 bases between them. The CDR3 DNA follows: TGCGCCAGCGGCGGTTCAGACCGCCTCTATGGCTACACCTTC. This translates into CASGGSDRLYGYTF.

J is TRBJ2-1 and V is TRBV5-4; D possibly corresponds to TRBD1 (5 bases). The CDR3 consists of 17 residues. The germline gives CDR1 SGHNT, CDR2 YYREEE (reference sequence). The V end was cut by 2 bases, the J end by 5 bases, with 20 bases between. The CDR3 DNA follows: TGTGCCAGCAGCTTTCCTACAGGTGTGTCTAGAAACAATGAGCAGTTCTTC. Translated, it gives CASSFPTGVSRNNEQFF. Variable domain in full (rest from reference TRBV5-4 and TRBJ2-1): ETGVTQSPTHLIKTRGQQVTLRCSSQSGHNTVSWYQQALGQGPQFIFQYYREEENGRGNFPPRFSGLQFPNYSSELNVNALELDDSALYLCASSFPTGVSRNNEQFFGPGTRLTVL.